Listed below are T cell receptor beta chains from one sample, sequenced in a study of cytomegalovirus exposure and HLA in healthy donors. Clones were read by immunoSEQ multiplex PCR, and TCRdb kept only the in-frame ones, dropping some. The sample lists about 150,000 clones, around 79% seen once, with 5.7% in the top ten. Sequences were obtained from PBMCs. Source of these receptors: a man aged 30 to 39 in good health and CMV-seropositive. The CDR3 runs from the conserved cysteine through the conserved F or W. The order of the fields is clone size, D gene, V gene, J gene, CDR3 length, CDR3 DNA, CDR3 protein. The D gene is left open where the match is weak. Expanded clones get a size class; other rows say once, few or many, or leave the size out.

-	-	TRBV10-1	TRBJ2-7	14	TGCGCCAGCAGTGACACAGGAGACTCCTACGAGCAGTACTTC	CASSDTGDSYEQYF
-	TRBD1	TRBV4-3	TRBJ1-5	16	TGCGCCAGCAGCCGGGCAGGGACAGGAAGGGCAGATACGCAGCATTTT	CASSRAGTGRADTQHF
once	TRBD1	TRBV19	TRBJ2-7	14	TGTGCCAGTAGTACGAACAGGGGTGCGTACGAGCAGTACTTC	CASSTNRGAYEQYF
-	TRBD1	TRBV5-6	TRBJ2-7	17	TGTGCCAGCAGCGGGCGGGACAGGGGTCCTGTGTGGTACGAGCAGTACTTC	CASSGRDRGPVWYEQYF
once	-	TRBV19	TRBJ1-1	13	TGTGCCAGTAGTATCTCAGGGGCGTGGGAAGCTTTCTTT	CASSISGAWEAFF
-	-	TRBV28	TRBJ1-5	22	TGTGCCAGCAGTTTTATCCTCACTCTTCAGGGGATATGGTCCGATAGCAATCAGCCCCAGCATTTT	CASSFILTLQGIWSDSNQPQHF
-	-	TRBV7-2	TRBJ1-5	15	TGCGCCAGCAGCTTTGGACAGAGCGGCAATCAGCCCCAGCATTTT	CASSFGQSGNQPQHF
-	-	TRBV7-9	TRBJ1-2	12	TGTGCCAGCAGCCATCCTAACTATGGCTACACCTTC	CASSHPNYGYTF
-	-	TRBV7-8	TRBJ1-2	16	TGTGCCAGCAGCTTAGTCGGGGAGGGGTCTCACTATGGCTACACCTTC	CASSLVGEGSHYGYTF
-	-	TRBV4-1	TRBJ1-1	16	TGCGCCAGCAGCAGCACGCCAGGGGCCACGAACACTGAAGCTTTCTTT	CASSSTPGATNTEAFF
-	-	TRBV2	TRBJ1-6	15	TGTGCCAGCAGTCTATTGGGGACAACAGTTTCACCCCTCCACTTT	CASSLLGTTVSPLHF
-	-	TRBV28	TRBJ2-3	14	TGTGCCAGCAGCCCAAGGACACTCACAGATACGCAGTATTTT	CASSPRTLTDTQYF
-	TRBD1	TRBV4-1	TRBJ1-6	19	TGCGCCAGCAGCCAAGACTCCAGGGCTACAGGGGTTAAAAATTCACCCCTCCACTTT	CASSQDSRATGVKNSPLHF
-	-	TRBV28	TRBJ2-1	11	TGTGCCAGCAGTTTAGTCTATGAGCAGTTCTTC	CASSLVYEQFF
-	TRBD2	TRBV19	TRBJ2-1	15	TGTGCCAGTAGTATTGGGGCTAGCGGATACAATGAGCAGTTCTTC	CASSIGASGYNEQFF
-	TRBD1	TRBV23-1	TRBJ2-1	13	TGCGCCAGCAGTCAGCAGGGGGCGGGTGAGCAGTTCTTC	CASSQQGAGEQFF
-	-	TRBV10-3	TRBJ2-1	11	TGTGCCATCAGTACAGGCAATGAGCAGTTCTTC	CAISTGNEQFF
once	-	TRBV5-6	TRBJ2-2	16	TGTGCCAGCAGCTTGTGGCCAGGGTGGCGGACCGGGGAGCTGTTTTTT	CASSLWPGWRTGELFF
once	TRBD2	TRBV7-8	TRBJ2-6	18	TGTGCCAGCAGCCCAGAGGGAGGGTTTCCCTCTGGGGCCAACGTCCTGACTTTC	CASSPEGGFPSGANVLTF
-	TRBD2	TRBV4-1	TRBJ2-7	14	TGCGCCAGCAGCCCGATATGGACTAGCAACGAGCAGTACTTC	CASSPIWTSNEQYF
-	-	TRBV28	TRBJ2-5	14	TGTGCCAGCATCCCCGGCCTGCGGCCTTGGGCCCAGTACTTC	CASIPGLRPWAQYF
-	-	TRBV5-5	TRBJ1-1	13	TGTGCCAGCAGCTTGTCCCCGAGGACTGAAGCTTTCTTT	CASSLSPRTEAFF
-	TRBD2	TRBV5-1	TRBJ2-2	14	TGCGCCAGCAGCTTCGGGACTACGACCGGGGAGCTGTTTTTT	CASSFGTTTGELFF
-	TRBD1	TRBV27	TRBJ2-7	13	TGTGCCAGCAGTAAACAGGGGTGGTACGAGCAGTACTTC	CASSKQGWYEQYF
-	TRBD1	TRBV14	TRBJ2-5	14	TGTGCCAGCAGCTCGGGACAGGCCAGGGAGACCCAGTACTTC	CASSSGQARETQYF
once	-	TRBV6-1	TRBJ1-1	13	TGTGCCAGCACCCTAAAGGACTTCTTTGAAGCTTTCTTT	CASTLKDFFEAFF
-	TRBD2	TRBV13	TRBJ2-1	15	TGTGCCAGCAGCACCAGGACTAGCAAAAACAATGAGCAGTTCTTC	CASSTRTSKNNEQFF
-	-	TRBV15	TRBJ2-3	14	TGTGCCACCAGGGAGGGGGGGGCCACAGATACGCAGTATTTT	CATREGGATDTQYF
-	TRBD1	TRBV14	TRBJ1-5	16	TGTGCCAGCAGCCAAGGATGGACAGGGTTCAATCAGCCCCAGCATTTT	CASSQGWTGFNQPQHF
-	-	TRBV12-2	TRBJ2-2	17	TGTGCAAGTCGCAGACCACAGGGGGCGCATCCGACCGGGGAGCTGTTTTTT	CASRRPQGAHPTGELFF
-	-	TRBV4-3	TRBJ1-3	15	TGCGCCAGCAGCCAAGGGGAGGGGATCGGAAACACCATATATTTT	CASSQGEGIGNTIYF
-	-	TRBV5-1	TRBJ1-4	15	TGCGCCAGCAGCTCGGGACAACCAACTAATGAAAAACTGTTTTTT	CASSSGQPTNEKLFF